This TCR beta chain was found in a study of T cell changes during pregnancy in multiple sclerosis. The V and J ends lost 4 bases and 3 bases, in that order; junction bases with no gene match: 11. This CDR3 is 16 amino acids long. The germline CDR1 and CDR2 sequences are SGHNT and YYREEE (reference sequence). The protocol was immunoSEQ multiplex PCR, while the TCRdb copy is restricted to in-frame clones and leaves out a portion. This table holds 60,000 or so clones, 85% to 95% found once. Sequencing was performed on CD4+ T cells from peripheral blood mononuclear cells, taken before pregnancy. This sequence joins TRBV5-4 and TRBJ2-7; 9 nucleotides match TRBD2. The source is a female donor with multiple sclerosis, enrolled in a pregnancy study. The CDR3 region is CASSKSIGLANYEQYF. Here the CDR3 DNA reads TGTGCCAGCAGCAAATCAATTGGACTAGCGAACTACGAGCAGTACTTC.